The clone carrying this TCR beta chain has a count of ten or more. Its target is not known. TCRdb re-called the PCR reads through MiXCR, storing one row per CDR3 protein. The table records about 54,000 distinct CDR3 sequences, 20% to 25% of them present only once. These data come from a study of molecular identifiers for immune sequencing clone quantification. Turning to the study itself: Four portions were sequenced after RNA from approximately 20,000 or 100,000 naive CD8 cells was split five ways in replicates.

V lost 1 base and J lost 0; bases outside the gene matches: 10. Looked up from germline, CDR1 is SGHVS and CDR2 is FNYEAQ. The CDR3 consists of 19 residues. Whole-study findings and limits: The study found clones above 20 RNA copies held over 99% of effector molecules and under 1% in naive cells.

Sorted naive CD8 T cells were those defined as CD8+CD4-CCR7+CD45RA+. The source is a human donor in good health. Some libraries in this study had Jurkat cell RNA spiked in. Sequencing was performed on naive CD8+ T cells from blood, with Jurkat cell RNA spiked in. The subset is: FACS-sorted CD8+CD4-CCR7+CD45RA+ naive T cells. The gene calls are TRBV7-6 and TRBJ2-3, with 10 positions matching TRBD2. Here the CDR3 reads CASSLDPPQLAGSTDTQYF. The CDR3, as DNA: TGTGCCAGCAGCTTAGATCCCCCCCAACTAGCGGGGAGCACAGATACGCAGTATTTT.